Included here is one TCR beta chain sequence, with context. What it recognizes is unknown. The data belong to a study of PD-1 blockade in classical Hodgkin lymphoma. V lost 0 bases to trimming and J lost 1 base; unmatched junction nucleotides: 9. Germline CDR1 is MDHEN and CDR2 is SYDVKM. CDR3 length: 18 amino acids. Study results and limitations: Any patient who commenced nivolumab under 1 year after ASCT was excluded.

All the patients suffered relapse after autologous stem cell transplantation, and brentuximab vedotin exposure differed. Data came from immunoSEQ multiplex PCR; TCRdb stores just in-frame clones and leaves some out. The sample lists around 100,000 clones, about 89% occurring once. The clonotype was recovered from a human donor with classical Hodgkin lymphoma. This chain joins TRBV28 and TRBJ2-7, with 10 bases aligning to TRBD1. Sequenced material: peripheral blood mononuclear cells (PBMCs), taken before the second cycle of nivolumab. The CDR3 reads CASSLWLPGQGKSYEQYF. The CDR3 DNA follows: TGTGCCAGCAGTTTATGGCTACCGGGACAGGGGAAGTCCTACGAGCAGTACTTC. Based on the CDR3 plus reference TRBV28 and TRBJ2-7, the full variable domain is DVKVTQSSRYLVKRTGEKVFLECVQDMDHENMFWYRQDPGLGLRLIYFSYDVKMKEKGDIPEGYSVSREKKERFSLILESASTNQTSMYLCASSLWLPGQGKSYEQYFGPGTRLTVT.